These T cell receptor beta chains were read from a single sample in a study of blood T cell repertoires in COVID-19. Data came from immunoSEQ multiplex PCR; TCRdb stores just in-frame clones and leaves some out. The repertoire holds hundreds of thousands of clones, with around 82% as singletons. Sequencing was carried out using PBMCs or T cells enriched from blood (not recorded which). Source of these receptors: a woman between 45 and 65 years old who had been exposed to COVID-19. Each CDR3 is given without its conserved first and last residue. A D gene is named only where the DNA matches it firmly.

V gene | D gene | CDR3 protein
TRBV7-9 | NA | ASSLADYNNEQF
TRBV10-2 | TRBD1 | ASSERTGGDGNTIY
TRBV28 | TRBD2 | ASSLFGGVSASSSYNEQF
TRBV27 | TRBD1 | ASSRQGAGGEKLF
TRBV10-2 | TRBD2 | ASSGSGLADEQY
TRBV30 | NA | AWSVQYTGELF
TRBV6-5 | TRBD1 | ATYPRAGGLGGYT
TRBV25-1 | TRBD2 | ASSGPGLAGGQDTQY
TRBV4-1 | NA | ASSPVLANVLT
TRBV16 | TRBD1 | ASSQGQGVGAF
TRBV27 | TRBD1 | ASGRQGARSSYEQY
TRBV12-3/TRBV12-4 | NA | ASRRTGNTEAF
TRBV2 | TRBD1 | ASGNRGFTGELF
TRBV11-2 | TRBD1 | ASRPQGVRKNTEAF
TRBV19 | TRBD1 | ASSATTGAGELF
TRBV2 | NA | ASSEAEQNYGYT
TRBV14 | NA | ASSQDPGPQH
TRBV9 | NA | ASSAAQGRESPLH
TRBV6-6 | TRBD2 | ASSPGTSGRNTGELF
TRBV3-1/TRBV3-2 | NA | ASSTGRGNQPQH
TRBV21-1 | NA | ASSKMRGHSNQPQH
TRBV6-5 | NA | ASTNIRGEQF
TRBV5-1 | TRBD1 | ASTDRDTEAF